This is a list of T cell receptor beta chains from one sample in a study of blood T cells in healthy people across ages. TCRdb recomputed calls from the 5' RACE reads with MiXCR, one row per CDR3 protein. The sample lists roughly 800,000 distinct CDR3 sequences, more than 45% occurring once. Specimen: blood. These receptors all stem from a man aged 25-45 years in good health. CDR3s include the opening cysteine and the closing phenylalanine or tryptophan. The D gene is left open where the match is weak. Size is stated for part of the rows, as once, few or many counts, or as a class when the clone is expanded.

TGTGCCAGCAGTTTGGACATCTACGAGCAGTACTTC,CASSLDIYEQYF,few,TRBJ2-7,TRBV5-1,12,.
TGTGCCAGCAGCTTAGGTGTAGGGGAACCCTACGAGCAGTACTTC,CASSLGVGEPYEQYF,.,TRBJ2-7,TRBV5-5,15,.
TGCAGCGTTGAAGTAATGGCAGACACTGAAGCTTTCTTT,CSVEVMADTEAFF,.,TRBJ1-1,TRBV29-1,13,.
TGTGCCAGCAGCGTCTCGGGACTTCGGGAGACCCAGTACTTC,CASSVSGLRETQYF,.,TRBJ2-5,TRBV9,14,.
TGTGCCAGCAGCTTAGTGCCGGGACTAGGGAGAAACATTCAGTACTTC,CASSLVPGLGRNIQYF,.,TRBJ2-4,TRBV7-2,16,TRBD2
TGTGCCAGCAGCTCCGGAGGGGGGTGGATTGGATCACCCCTCCACTTT,CASSSGGGWIGSPLHF,once,TRBJ1-6,TRBV9,16,.
TGCAGTGCTAGAGATACGAGACTAGCGGGGAACGAGCAGTACTTC,CSARDTRLAGNEQYF,few,TRBJ2-7,TRBV20-1,15,TRBD2
TGTGCCAGCTCCCTAGCGGGGAGGGCAGAGACCCAGTACTTC,CASSLAGRAETQYF,few,TRBJ2-5,TRBV25-1,14,TRBD2
TGTGCCAGCAGCCGGGGTTCACAGGGGACGATGGGAGAGCAGTACTTC,CASSRGSQGTMGEQYF,.,TRBJ2-7,TRBV5-5,16,TRBD1
TGTGCCAGCAGCTCGCTCGTACAGGGGGAGCAGTACTTC,CASSSLVQGEQYF,few,TRBJ2-7,TRBV7-2,13,TRBD1
TGTGCCAGCTCACCCACGGGTACAAGTGGAGAGACCCAGTACTTC,CASSPTGTSGETQYF,.,TRBJ2-5,TRBV18,15,.
TGTGCCAGCTCAGGGAACATTCAGTACTTC,CASSGNIQYF,few,TRBJ2-4,TRBV6-2/TRBV6-3,10,.
TGCAGTGCGCACGGGGACTCGATGACCCACAATGAGCAGTTCTTC,CSAHGDSMTHNEQFF,.,TRBJ2-1,TRBV20-1,15,.
TGTGCCAGCAGCTTAGATGCGGGAGGTACGCAGTATTTT,CASSLDAGGTQYF,once,TRBJ2-3,TRBV7-2,13,TRBD2
TGCAGCGTTGAAGTGCGAAGGGACCACACCATATATTTT,CSVEVRRDHTIYF,.,TRBJ1-3,TRBV29-1,13,.
TGTGCCATCGAGGCGGGGGGCGGAAACACCGGGGAGCTGTTTTTT,CAIEAGGGNTGELFF,.,TRBJ2-2,TRBV10-3,15,TRBD2
TGTGCCAGCAGCATACGACTAGCGCTTAACAATGAGCAGTTCTTC,CASSIRLALNNEQFF,.,TRBJ2-1,TRBV6-1,15,TRBD2
TGTGCCAGCAGCGCTAGACTAGCGGGACAAGGCTACAATGAGCAGTTCTTC,CASSARLAGQGYNEQFF,.,TRBJ2-1,TRBV9,17,TRBD2
TGTGCCAGCAGCCCGAGTGATTCCTACGAGCAGTACTTC,CASSPSDSYEQYF,few,TRBJ2-7,TRBV4-2,13,.
TGTGCCAGCAGTTCCCTAGGACAGGTAGCCGAGCAGTACTTC,CASSSLGQVAEQYF,.,TRBJ2-7,TRBV12-3/TRBV12-4,14,TRBD1
TGTGCCTGGCAGACAGCCCTCGGAGAGACCCAGTACTTC,CAWQTALGETQYF,.,TRBJ2-5,TRBV30,13,.
TGTGCCATCAGTGAGCCACGACAGGGGAGTGTTTATGGCTACACCTTC,CAISEPRQGSVYGYTF,.,TRBJ1-2,TRBV10-3,16,TRBD1
TGTGCCAGCAGCTTAGATGGACAGATTTACAATGAGCAGTTCTTC,CASSLDGQIYNEQFF,.,TRBJ2-1,TRBV7-2,15,.
TGCAGTGCTTACGATGGGTCCGCCGACGCCTACAATGAGCAGTTCTTC,CSAYDGSADAYNEQFF,.,TRBJ2-1,TRBV20-1,16,.
TGTGCCATCATGACTAGCGGAGGGAGCTCCTACGAGCAGTACTTC,CAIMTSGGSSYEQYF,.,TRBJ2-7,TRBV10-3,15,TRBD2
TGCGCCAGCAGCGCGAACGCCGGGGGGTCTAGGGAGCAGTACTTC,CASSANAGGSREQYF,.,TRBJ2-7,TRBV5-1,15,TRBD2
TGTGCCAGCAGTTTCGGCAGTTACACCGGGGAGCTGTTTTTT,CASSFGSYTGELFF,.,TRBJ2-2,TRBV6-6,14,.
TGCGCCAGCAGCTTAACAGGGGGCGCGGGAAATGAAAAACTGTTTTTT,CASSLTGGAGNEKLFF,.,TRBJ1-4,TRBV5-1,16,TRBD1
TGTGCCAGCAGTCCACGGGAGGGGAGTATAGATACGCAGTATTTT,CASSPREGSIDTQYF,.,TRBJ2-3,TRBV12-3/TRBV12-4,15,TRBD2
TGCAGTGCTAGGGACAGTGTTTTAGAGACCCAGTACTTC,CSARDSVLETQYF,.,TRBJ2-5,TRBV20-1,13,.
TGTGCCAGCAGCCGGGACGAAAAAGAGACCCAGTACTTC,CASSRDEKETQYF,once,TRBJ2-5,TRBV12-3/TRBV12-4,13,.
TGTGCCAGCAGCTTAGTAAGCCCATCGGCCAAAAACATTCAGTACTTC,CASSLVSPSAKNIQYF,.,TRBJ2-4,TRBV7-9,16,.